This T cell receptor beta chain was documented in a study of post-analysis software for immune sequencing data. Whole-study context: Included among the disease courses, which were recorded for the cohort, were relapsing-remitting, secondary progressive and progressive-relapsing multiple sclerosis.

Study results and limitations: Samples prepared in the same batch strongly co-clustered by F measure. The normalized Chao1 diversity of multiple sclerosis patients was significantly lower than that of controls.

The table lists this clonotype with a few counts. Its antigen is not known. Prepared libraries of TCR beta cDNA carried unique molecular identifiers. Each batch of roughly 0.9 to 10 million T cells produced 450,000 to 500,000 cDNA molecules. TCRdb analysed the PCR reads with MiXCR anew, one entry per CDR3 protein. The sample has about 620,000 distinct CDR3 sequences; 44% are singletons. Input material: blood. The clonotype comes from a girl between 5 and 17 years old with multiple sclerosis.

CDR3: CASSLDRAAQETQYF. CDR3 DNA sequence: TGTGCCAGCAGCTTAGATAGGGCAGCTCAAGAGACCCAGTACTTC. This chain connects TRBV7-9 to TRBJ2-7, with D hard to call. The DNA matches TRBJ2-5 better at its end, which makes the J call doubtful. CDR3 length: 15 residues. CDR1 and CDR2 from the germline V gene are SEHNR and FQNEAQ (reference sequence).